A single sample is the source of the 25 T cell receptor beta chains below, sequenced in a study of shared clonotypes between healthy human individuals. The assay was immunoSEQ multiplex PCR, and TCRdb's table has in-frame clones only and misses some. Of more than 2 million clones in the sample, around 95% are singletons; the top ten hold roughly 0.13%. Sequenced input: naive CD4+ T cells sorted from blood. The subset: CD45RA+ positively selected. All receptors come from a man between 18 and 29 years old in good health.

The chain employs TRBV6-5 and TRBJ2-1, with 8 bases aligning to TRBD2. Germline CDR1 and CDR2: MNHEY and SVGAGI. The CDR3 has 11 residues. The J segment lost 14 bases and the V segment lost 4 bases, leaving 4 bases of the junction unmatched. The CDR3 DNA reads as TGTGCCAGCAGTTCACGGGAGGGGGAGTTCTTC. Translated, it gives CASSSREGEFF.

About this clone: The sample holds other DNA sequences that translate to the same CDR3. The gene calls are TRBV6-5 and TRBJ1-3, with unresolved D. V was trimmed by 8 bases and J by 4 bases, leaving 12 bases between them. The CDR3 length is 13 residues. Germline loops: CDR1 MNHEY, CDR2 SVGAGI. The CDR3 nucleotides read TGTGCCAGCTCGGGAGGCCCGGGAAACACCATATATTTT. Residues: CASSGGPGNTIYF.

The V gene is TRBV30, the J gene TRBJ2-3, with D perhaps being TRBD1 or TRBD2 (5 bases each). Germline V gene sequence: CDR1 GTSNPN, CDR2 SVGIG (reference sequence). V was shortened by 0 bases and J by 4 bases, with 11 bases between the two germline ends. The CDR3 loop spans 14 amino acids. The CDR3 DNA sequence: TGTGCCTGGAGTGTAGGGGACCTGCCAGATACGCAGTATTTT. Translation: CAWSVGDLPDTQYF. Using reference TRBV30 and TRBJ2-3 for the parts outside the CDR3, the full variable domain is SQTIHQWPATLVQPVGSPLSLECTVEGTSNPNLYWYRQAAGRGLQLLFYSVGIGQISSEVPQNLSASRPQDRQFILSSKKLLLSDSGFYLCAWSVGDLPDTQYFGPGTRLTVL.

This clone was seen just once. Additional DNA sequences in this sample encode the identical CDR3. The V and J genes are TRBV6-5 and TRBJ1-4; TRBD1 matches at 8 bases. This CDR3 is 14 amino acids long. Germline CDR1 is MNHEY and CDR2 is SVGAGI. Trimming took 5 bases from V and 8 from J; bases not matched to a gene: 7. CDR3 bases: TGTGCCAGCAGTCTCGGACAGGGTGGGGAAAAACTGTTTTTT. This encodes CASSLGQGGEKLFF.

This sequence joins TRBV5-6 and TRBJ2-7; D is unresolved. Per germline, CDR1 SGHDT and CDR2 YYEEEE. There are 15 residues in the CDR3. Trimming cost V 6 bases and J 4 bases, with 20 bases left between them. The CDR3 region is CASTPSGEPPYEQYF. In DNA form, the CDR3 reads TGTGCCAGCACCCCCTCAGGTGAACCTCCATACGAGCAGTACTTC.

The chain recombines TRBV6-5 with TRBJ1-5, with D possibly being TRBD1 (6 bases). V shed 6 bases and J shed 0 bases, with 12 bases lying between them. The CDR3 spans 15 residues. Germline CDR1 and CDR2: MNHEY and SVGAGI. The CDR3 region has the DNA TGTGCCAGCAGCCGACAGGCCTATAGCAATCAGCCCCAGCATTTT. Its translation is CASSRQAYSNQPQHF.

A remark on this clone: The same CDR3 is also encoded by other DNA sequences in this sample. The chain links TRBV2 to TRBJ1-2; D ambiguous. V shed 2 bases and J shed 7 bases, with 2 bases lying between them. This CDR3 is 10 amino acids long. Germline lookup yields CDR1 SNHLY and CDR2 FYNNEI. CDR3: CASSESGYTF. The CDR3 DNA reads as TGTGCCAGCAGTGAATCTGGCTACACCTTC.

Comment on this clone: This CDR3 is also generated by other DNA sequences in the sample. The V and J genes are TRBV30 and TRBJ2-5; D is possibly TRBD1 (5 bases). This CDR3 region has 12 residues. The V gene's germline CDR1 is GTSNPN and CDR2 SVGIG (reference sequence). V was trimmed by 0 bases and J by 5 bases, leaving 7 bases between them. The CDR3 spells CAWSVWGETQYF. CDR3 sequence (DNA): TGTGCCTGGAGTGTATGGGGCGAGACCCAGTACTTC.

This chain uses TRBV30 with TRBJ1-5, with D possibly being TRBD1 (5 bases). Trimming took off 1 base at V and 2 bases at J, with 9 bases between the two ends. The CDR3 covers 14 residues. Germline V lookup: CDR1 GTSNPN, CDR2 SVGIG (reference sequence). CDR3 in DNA: TGTGCCTGGAGTGGGGGGTTCGGCAATCAGCCCCAGCATTTT. Residues: CAWSGGFGNQPQHF.

The chain has TRBV2 and TRBJ2-5; 7 positions agree with TRBD1. V dropped 7 bases and J dropped 2; count of bases not matched to a gene: 7. Germline V gene lookup returns CDR1 SNHLY and CDR2 FYNNEI. The CDR3 is 14 residues long. Here the CDR3 DNA reads TGTGCCAGCAATCCGGGGACAGTGCAAGAGACCCAGTACTTC. Its translation: CASNPGTVQETQYF.

Regarding this clone: Distinct nucleotide sequences in the sample also encode this CDR3. This chain joins TRBV5-1 and TRBJ2-7; the D is unclear. The CDR3 is 14 residues long. V was trimmed by 0 bases and J by 2 bases, leaving 9 bases between them. Germline V CDR1 and CDR2: SGHRS, YFSETQ. As DNA, the CDR3 is TGCGCCAGCAGCTTGGCCCCGGGTACCTACGAGCAGTACTTC. Translation gives CASSLAPGTYEQYF. The variable domain in full, completed from reference TRBV5-1 and TRBJ2-7, reads KAGVTQTPRYLIKTRGQQVTLSCSPISGHRSVSWYQQTPGQGLQFLFEYFSETQRNKGNFPGRFSGRQFSNSRSEMNVSTLELGDSALYLCASSLAPGTYEQYFGPGTRLTVT.

V and J are TRBV9 and TRBJ2-1, with TRBD2 identical over 12 bases. The CDR3 totals 14 residues. Germline CDR1 reads SGDLS; CDR2 reads YYNGEE. J was trimmed by 9 bases and V by 1 base; bases with no gene match: 2. The CDR3 coding sequence is TGTGCCAGCAGCGTAACACTAGCGGGAGGTGAGCAGTTCTTC. Residues: CASSVTLAGGEQFF. The variable domain in full, completed from reference TRBV9 and TRBJ2-1, reads DSGVTQTPKHLITATGQRVTLRCSPRSGDLSVYWYQQSLDQGLQFLIQYYNGEERAKGNILERFSAQQFPDLHSELNLSSLELGDSALYFCASSVTLAGGEQFFGPGTRLTVL.

This clone was picked up one time. The chain recombines TRBV2 with TRBJ1-4; 9 bases agree with TRBD1. The CDR3 runs to 15 residues. In germline, CDR1 is SNHLY, CDR2 FYNNEI. The ends lost 6 bases at V and 8 bases at J; junction bases unmatched: 10. For the CDR3, the DNA is TGTGCCAGCAGAGAGACCGGGACAGGGTTGGAAAAACTGTTTTTT. It codes for CASRETGTGLEKLFF.

Concerning this clone itself: The sample has other DNA sequences that encode this CDR3 too. The chain couples TRBV5-1 to TRBJ2-5; D not resolved. The CDR3 is made up of 13 amino acids. Trimming took off 0 bases at V and 3 bases at J, with 6 bases between the two ends. From germline, CDR1 is SGHRS and CDR2 YFSETQ. The CDR3 nucleotides read TGCGCCAGCAGCTTGGGCCTGGAAGAGACCCAGTACTTC. The encoded protein is CASSLGLEETQYF.

The chain uses TRBV25-1 and TRBJ2-5; weak D call: TRBD2 (6 bases). This CDR3 has 15 amino acids. From germline, CDR1 is MGHDK and CDR2 SYGVNS. Trimming took off 6 bases at V and 1 base at J, with 15 bases between the two ends. CDR3 sequence (DNA): TGTGCCAGCAGCCCAGGGAGGTCTCCCCAAGAGACCCAGTACTTC. The encoded protein is CASSPGRSPQETQYF.

The chain employs TRBV11-2 and TRBJ1-2, with 7 bases that match TRBD1. There are 14 residues in the CDR3. The germline V gene encodes CDR1 SGHAT and CDR2 FQNNGV. Trimming cost V 4 bases and J 7 bases; bases outside gene matches: 9. The CDR3 bases are TGTGCCAGCAGCTACCCGGACAGGATTGGTGGCTACACCTTC. It translates to CASSYPDRIGGYTF.

The CDR3: CASSWDLQRPPLHF. The CDR3 coding sequence is TGTGCCAGCAGTTGGGACCTACAACGTCCACCCCTCCACTTT. The V and J genes are TRBV27 and TRBJ1-6, with D possibly TRBD1 on 5 matching bases. The CDR3 runs to 14 residues. From germline, CDR1 is MNHEY and CDR2 SMNVEV (reference sequence). Between the trimmed V and J ends, which lost 4 bases and 11 bases, there was a span of 15 bases.

The CDR3 region has the DNA TGTGCCAGCAGTCCGGACGGTGACTATGGCTACACCTTC. It yields the protein CASSPDGDYGYTF. The gene calls are TRBV7-2 and TRBJ1-2; D is uncertain. V lost 6 bases to trimming and J lost 3 bases, with 11 bases between them. The CDR3 extends over 13 amino acids. CDR1 and CDR2 from the germline V gene are SGHTA and FQGNSA.

This clone was observed a single time. The V and J genes are TRBV7-9 and TRBJ2-5, with D perhaps TRBD2 (6 bases). V was trimmed by 1 base and J by 5 bases, leaving 14 bases between them. The CDR3 length is 15 residues. Per germline, CDR1 SEHNR and CDR2 FQNEAQ (reference sequence). The CDR3 protein is CASSLGTGEKETQYF. CDR3 nucleotides: TGTGCCAGCAGCTTAGGCACGGGAGAGAAGGAGACCCAGTACTTC.

The chain has TRBV6-1 and TRBJ2-7; TRBD1 matches at 8 bases. V trimming: 4 bases; J trimming: 6 bases; junction bases outside the gene matches: 5. CDR3 length: 13 amino acids. The germline gives CDR1 MNHNS, CDR2 SASEGT. CDR3 sequence reads: CASSGDDRGEQYF. Written as DNA, the CDR3 is TGTGCCAGCAGTGGGGACGACAGGGGCGAGCAGTACTTC.

The chain joins TRBV10-3 to TRBJ2-1, with 7 nucleotides matching TRBD2. The germline gives CDR1 ENHRY, CDR2 SYGVKD. J lost 6 bases, V lost 7 bases, and 6 bases had no gene match. The CDR3 runs 13 residues. CDR3 region: CAIKVAGANEQFF. DNA of the CDR3: TGTGCCATCAAGGTAGCGGGCGCCAATGAGCAGTTCTTC.

The rearrangement uses TRBV25-1 and TRBJ2-2; D is possibly TRBD1 (7 bases). Germline values: CDR1 MGHDK, CDR2 SYGVNS. The CDR3 consists of 15 residues. V was cut by 8 bases and J by 0 bases, with 13 bases left in between. CDR3 residues: CASGAGGTNTGELFF. CDR3 nucleotides: TGTGCCAGCGGGGCAGGGGGGACGAACACCGGGGAGCTGTTTTTT.

This clone was seen a single time. Other nucleotide sequences in the sample specify the same CDR3. This chain joins TRBV14 and TRBJ1-4; D gene ambiguous. Germline V gene data show CDR1 as SGHDN and CDR2 as FVKESK. The V and J ends lost 1 base and 2 bases respectively, with 8 bases between them. The CDR3 is 15 amino acids. CDR3 sequence (DNA): TGTGCCAGCAGCCAAGTAGGAGGGACTAATGAAAAACTGTTTTTT. It encodes CASSQVGGTNEKLFF. Combining the CDR3 with reference TRBV14 and TRBJ1-4 gives the whole variable domain EAGVTQFPSHSVIEKGQTVTLRCDPISGHDNLYWYRRVMGKEIKFLLHFVKESKQDESGMPNNRFLAERTGGTYSTLKVQPAELEDSGVYFCASSQVGGTNEKLFFGSGTQLSVL.

For the CDR3, the DNA is TGTGCCAGTAGTCTGGGACACCCCTACGAGCAGTACTTC. The encoded protein is CASSLGHPYEQYF. The rearrangement uses TRBV19 and TRBJ2-7; weak D call: TRBD1 (6 bases). The CDR3 is made up of 13 amino acids. Germline V gene sequence: CDR1 LNHDA, CDR2 SQIVND (reference sequence). V was clipped by 5 bases and J by 2 bases, with 10 bases between them.

The V call is TRBV2, the J call TRBJ2-3; the D is unclear. Germline CDR1 SNHLY, CDR2 FYNNEI. This CDR3 comprises 13 residues. Trimming left V 6 bases short and J 0 bases short, with 7 bases between. The DNA of the CDR3 is TGTGCCAGCAGAAGGACCAGCACAGATACGCAGTATTTT. As protein: CASRRTSTDTQYF.